What follows are 21 T cell receptor beta chains derived from one specimen sequenced in a study of shared T cell receptors in the human thymus. The data were produced by immunoSEQ multiplex PCR, yet TCRdb's version contains in-frame clones alone and is incomplete. The sample includes about 380,000 clones, 95% of them seen just once. Sequenced input: thymocytes. All receptors come from a human donor.

CDR3 loop: CAISESPVTPDTQYF. The CDR3 coding sequence is TGTGCCATCAGTGAGTCACCCGTCACCCCAGATACGCAGTATTTT. This chain connects TRBV10-3 to TRBJ2-3; D gene ambiguous. CDR1 ENHRY and CDR2 SYGVKD come from the germline V gene. V was cut by 0 bases and J by 4 bases, with 11 bases left in between. The CDR3 is made up of 15 amino acids.

In DNA, the CDR3 is TGTGCCACGAGACGGGGGGCCTATGGCTACACCTTC. This codes for CATRRGAYGYTF. This sequence joins TRBV5-6 and TRBJ1-2, with D tentatively TRBD1 (6 bases). The germline V gene has CDR1 SGHDT and CDR2 YYEEEE. The CDR3 is made up of 12 amino acids. Trimming removed 9 bases at V and 4 bases at J, with 13 bases between.

The rearrangement links TRBV27 to TRBJ2-5, with 13 nucleotides matching TRBD2. Germline CDR1 is MNHEY and CDR2 is SMNVEV (reference sequence). J lost 4 bases, V lost 0 bases, and 8 bases had no gene match. This CDR3 region has 18 residues. The CDR3 DNA follows: TGTGCCAGCAGTTTATCAACTAGCGGGAGGGCCTGGGGAGAGACCCAGTACTTC. Encoded protein: CASSLSTSGRAWGETQYF.

For the CDR3, the DNA is TGTGCCAGCAGCCCGCACAGGGGGAGGAGCACAGATACGCAGTATTTT. Protein sequence: CASSPHRGRSTDTQYF. V is TRBV21-1 and J is TRBJ2-3; the DNA was not compared with TRBD1, the D call given in the table. TRBV21-1 is shown as a pseudogene. The CDR3 extends over 16 amino acids.

V usage is TRBV27 and J usage is TRBJ2-7, with no clear D. Trimming shortened V by 4 bases and J by 0 bases, and 13 bases separated the two germline ends. The CDR3 sequence is 15 residues long. Germline CDR1 is MNHEY and CDR2 is SMNVEV (reference sequence). CDR3 sequence: CASSYGLLSSYEQYF. As DNA, the CDR3 is TGTGCCAGCAGTTACGGGTTACTTAGCTCCTACGAGCAGTACTTC.

The chain combines TRBV5-1 with TRBJ2-1; TRBD1 matches at 8 bases. Germline trimming cut 4 bases from V and 3 bases from J; bases unmatched to any gene: 9. The CDR3 extends over 16 amino acids. Per the germline V gene, CDR1 is SGHRS and CDR2 is YFSETQ. The CDR3 spells CASSEPPDRDYNEQFF. The CDR3 DNA is TGCGCCAGCAGCGAACCCCCGGACAGGGACTACAATGAGCAGTTCTTC. Combining the CDR3 with reference TRBV5-1 and TRBJ2-1 gives the whole variable domain KAGVTQTPRYLIKTRGQQVTLSCSPISGHRSVSWYQQTPGQGLQFLFEYFSETQRNKGNFPGRFSGRQFSNSRSEMNVSTLELGDSALYLCASSEPPDRDYNEQFFGPGTRLTVL.

The rearrangement joins TRBV9 to TRBJ2-5; 12 nucleotides line up with TRBD2. Germline V gene sequence: CDR1 SGDLS, CDR2 YYNGEE. This CDR3 has 17 amino acids. The trim removed 4 bases at V and 4 bases at J, leaving 11 bases unmatched. The CDR3 DNA reads as TGTGCCAGCAGCAGGGGGCGACTAGCGGGAGTTATAGAGACCCAGTACTTC. It specifies CASSRGRLAGVIETQYF.

V and J are TRBV7-6 and TRBJ1-5; 7 nucleotides match TRBD1. Trimming cost V 1 base and J 4 bases; bases outside gene matches: 1. Germline assignment: CDR1 SGHVS and CDR2 FNYEAQ. The CDR3 spans 14 residues. The CDR3 loop is CASSLGTGNQPQHF. CDR3 nucleotides: TGTGCCAGCAGCTTAGGGACAGGTAATCAGCCCCAGCATTTT.

DNA for the CDR3: TGTGCCAGCAGCGTAGGGGGGCAGGCCAGGGATTCCTACAATGAGCAGTTCTTC. It is translated as CASSVGGQARDSYNEQFF. This chain connects TRBV9 to TRBJ2-1, with D possibly matching TRBD1 (6 bases). The CDR3 is 18 residues long. The germline V and J ends were trimmed by 0 bases and 1 base, with 17 bases remaining between them. CDR1 and CDR2 from the germline V gene are SGDLS and YYNGEE.

The CDR3 DNA reads as TGTGCCAGCAGTCCTAGGACAGGGAAAGTTAACTCCGGGGAGCTGTTTTTT. Translated, it gives CASSPRTGKVNSGELFF. The chain couples TRBV27 to TRBJ2-2; 8 bases match TRBD1. The CDR3 totals 17 residues. Unmatched junction bases numbered 14, after V lost 5 bases and J lost 6 bases. CDR1 is MNHEY and CDR2 is SMNVEV in the germline V gene (reference sequence).

CDR3 residues: CASGLVPPRLGGQLYNEQFF. For the CDR3, the DNA is TGTGCTAGTGGTTTGGTCCCCCCGCGCCTTGGGGGACAACTCTACAATGAGCAGTTCTTC. This rearrangement joins TRBV12-5 to TRBJ2-1; TRBD1 might be the D (6 bases). Looked up from germline, CDR1 is LGHNT and CDR2 is FRNRAP. The CDR3 length is 20 residues. V lost 0 bases to trimming and J lost 3 bases, with 24 bases between them.

This chain joins TRBV28 and TRBJ1-2; the D gene is possibly TRBD1 (5 bases). Trimming cost V 7 bases and J 6 bases, with 15 bases left between them. Germline V gives CDR1 MDHEN, CDR2 SYDVKM. CDR3 length: 13 residues. The CDR3 spells CASTMPGKNGYTF. The DNA of the CDR3 is TGTGCCAGCACCATGCCAGGGAAGAATGGCTACACCTTC.

This clone came up once. The chain is built from TRBV28 and TRBJ2-3; weak D call: TRBD1 (6 bases). Looked up from germline, CDR1 is MDHEN and CDR2 is SYDVKM. There are 18 residues in the CDR3. Trimming left V 6 bases short and J 0 bases short, with 22 bases between. DNA of the CDR3: TGTGCCAGCAGCCTAGTTGTCTGGGGGCGGCTCAGCACAGATACGCAGTATTTT. Residues: CASSLVVWGRLSTDTQYF. The variable domain in full, completed from reference TRBV28 and TRBJ2-3, reads DVKVTQSSRYLVKRTGEKVFLECVQDMDHENMFWYRQDPGLGLRLIYFSYDVKMKEKGDIPEGYSVSREKKERFSLILESASTNQTSMYLCASSLVVWGRLSTDTQYFGPGTRLTVL.

The V gene is TRBV5-6, the J gene TRBJ2-1, with D tentatively TRBD1 or TRBD2 (6 bases each). This CDR3 contains 16 residues. V gave up 5 bases and J gave up 0 bases, with 15 bases separating them. The V gene's germline CDR1 is SGHDT and CDR2 YYEEEE. CDR3 sequence reads: CASSQQGRSSYNEQFF. In DNA form, the CDR3 reads TGTGCCAGCAGTCAGCAGGGGAGGAGCTCCTACAATGAGCAGTTCTTC.

The V and J genes are TRBV15 and TRBJ2-6; the D is unclear. V lost 0 bases to trimming and J lost 0 bases, with 12 bases between them. CDR1 and CDR2 (germline): LNHNV, YYDKDF (reference sequence). CDR3 size: 18 residues. This chain's CDR3 is CATSRDSPTGSGANVLTF. In DNA form, the CDR3 reads TGTGCCACCAGCAGAGACTCCCCCACGGGCTCTGGGGCCAACGTCCTGACTTTC.

The chain recombines TRBV7-6 with TRBJ2-7, with D possibly TRBD1 on 6 matching bases. Germline V gene lookup returns CDR1 SGHVS and CDR2 FNYEAQ. This CDR3 spans 14 amino acids. Trimming shortened V by 5 bases and J by 3 bases, and 14 bases separated the two germline ends. The CDR3 DNA follows: TGTGCCAGCAGCCCAGGCAGGGGAAGCTACGAGCAGTACTTC. It translates to CASSPGRGSYEQYF.

The chain is built from TRBV11-2 and TRBJ2-7; 8 nucleotides align to TRBD1. Germline CDR1 is SGHAT and CDR2 is FQNNGV. Germline trimming cut 1 base from V and 1 base from J; bases unmatched to any gene: 0. CDR3 length equals 14 residues. CDR3 sequence: CASSLGTGSYEQYF. CDR3 sequence (DNA): TGTGCCAGCAGCTTAGGGACAGGGTCCTACGAGCAGTACTTC.

This chain links TRBV19 with TRBJ2-5; D remains ambiguous. The germline V gene has CDR1 LNHDA and CDR2 SQIVND (reference sequence). Between the trimmed V and J ends, which lost 5 bases and 2 bases, there was a span of 9 bases. The length of the CDR3 is 13 residues. The CDR3 sequence: CASSWAGQETQYF. CDR3 nucleotide sequence: TGTGCCAGTAGTTGGGCAGGTCAAGAGACCCAGTACTTC.

This chain joins TRBV5-5 and TRBJ2-1; D possibly corresponds to TRBD1 (7 bases). V lost 4 bases and J lost 8, with 22 bases in between. From germline, CDR1 is SGHKS and CDR2 YYEKEE (reference sequence). The CDR3 sequence is 16 residues long. As DNA, the CDR3 is TGTGCCAGCAGCGGAGGGGGCGGGTTGAATGAGTATGAGCAGTTCTTC. Translated: CASSGGGGLNEYEQFF.

The genes are TRBV5-1 and TRBJ2-1; 13 bases are a match to TRBD2. V shed 3 bases, J shed 5 bases, and the junction held 8 bases outside the gene matches. The CDR3 covers 17 residues. Germline values: CDR1 SGHRS, CDR2 YFSETQ. The CDR3 spells CASSSGRTSGSNNEQFF. The CDR3 DNA reads TGCGCCAGCAGCTCGGGGAGGACTAGCGGGAGTAACAATGAGCAGTTCTTC.

The rearrangement links TRBV7-9 to TRBJ2-7, with D unclear. This CDR3 spans 12 amino acids. Germline lookup yields CDR1 SEHNR and CDR2 FQNEAQ (reference sequence). V lost 5 bases and J 0 bases, leaving 5 bases between the germline ends. Here the CDR3 reads CASSASSYEQYF. DNA of the CDR3: TGTGCCAGCAGCGCTAGCTCCTACGAGCAGTACTTC. Based on the CDR3 plus reference TRBV7-9 and TRBJ2-7, the full variable domain is DTGVSQNPRHKITKRGQNVTFRCDPISEHNRLYWYRQTLGQGPEFLTYFQNEAQLEKSRLLSDRFSAERPKGSFSTLEIQRTEQGDSAMYLCASSASSYEQYFGPGTRLTVT.